These 28 T cell receptor beta chains came from one sample sequenced in a study of blood T cell repertoires in COVID-19. Some clones are missing from TCRdb's copy, which holds only in-frame ones; the method was immunoSEQ multiplex PCR. The sample holds some 80,000 clones, 80% to 90% seen once. Sequences were obtained from peripheral blood. Every receptor here comes from a human donor in a cohort sampled during active COVID-19.

This clone has only one observation. The chain has TRBV18 and TRBJ2-3; 9 positions match TRBD2. V dropped 3 bases and J dropped 4; count of bases not matched to a gene: 8. Germline V gives CDR1 KGHSH, CDR2 LQKENI. CDR3 length: 16 residues. The CDR3 spells CASSPLASGDSDTQYF. As DNA, the CDR3 is TGTGCCAGCTCACCCCTCGCTAGCGGGGACTCAGATACGCAGTATTTT.

The rearrangement links TRBV5-4 to TRBJ1-2, with 9 bases identical to TRBD1. Per the germline V gene, CDR1 is SGHNT and CDR2 is YYREEE (reference sequence). V lost 4 bases and J lost 8; bases outside the gene matches: 6. The CDR3 is 13 amino acids. CDR3: CASSTYRGQGYTF. DNA of the CDR3: TGTGCCAGCAGCACCTACAGGGGGCAAGGCTACACCTTC.

The V call is TRBV19, the J call TRBJ2-2, with 7 bases aligning to TRBD2. CDR1 is LNHDA and CDR2 is SQIVND in the germline V gene (reference sequence). The V gene end was trimmed by 6 bases and the J gene end by 4 bases; junction bases not matched to a gene: 5. CDR3 length: 14 amino acids. In DNA, the CDR3 is TGTGCCAGTAGGACTCGCGGGAGCACCGGGGAGCTGTTTTTT. Residues: CASRTRGSTGELFF.

DNA of the CDR3: TGTGCCAGCAGCCCATTGCGGGGGGAGAACACCGGGGAGCTGTTTTTT. Its translation: CASSPLRGENTGELFF. The chain is built from TRBV7-3 and TRBJ2-2; TRBD2 matches 8 bases. Trimming removed 5 bases from V and 1 base from J; junction bases left unmatched: 6. The CDR3 totals 16 residues. The germline CDR1 and CDR2 sequences are SGHTA and FQGTGA.

The rearrangement links TRBV24-1 to TRBJ2-2; 11 bases line up with TRBD1. With V trimmed by 10 bases and J by 7 bases, 7 bases remained unmatched. The CDR3 runs 14 residues. Per the germline V gene, CDR1 is KGHDR and CDR2 is SFDVKD. CDR3 sequence: CATKTGTGGGELFF. The CDR3 nucleotides read TGTGCCACGAAGACCGGGACAGGGGGCGGGGAGCTGTTTTTT.

The rearrangement joins TRBV4-1 to TRBJ1-5; the match to TRBD1 covers 9 bases. CDR1 MGHRA and CDR2 YSYEKL come from the germline V gene. The trim removed 2 bases at V and 4 bases at J, leaving 3 bases unmatched. This CDR3 region has 15 residues. This CDR3 reads CASSQFGQGNQPQHF. CDR3 coding DNA: TGCGCCAGCAGCCAATTCGGACAGGGGAATCAGCCCCAGCATTTT.

This clone has a single count. V usage is TRBV4-1 and J usage is TRBJ2-1, with D uncertain. The CDR3 length is 12 residues. Germline V gives CDR1 MGHRA, CDR2 YSYEKL. V lost 4 bases and J 8 bases, leaving 9 bases between the germline ends. Here the CDR3 DNA reads TGCGCCAGCAGCCTCCATAGTGATGAGCAGTTCTTC. This codes for CASSLHSDEQFF.

This clone was recorded only once. The chain is built from TRBV5-1 and TRBJ2-7; tentatively, D is TRBD1 (6 bases). V was clipped by 0 bases and J by 7 bases, with 17 bases between them. Germline V CDR1 and CDR2: SGHRS, YFSETQ. The CDR3 consists of 15 residues. CDR3 sequence reads: CASSLGLQGSGEQYF. The CDR3 region has the DNA TGCGCCAGCAGCTTGGGGCTACAGGGCTCGGGGGAGCAGTACTTC.

CDR3 protein: CASLGGYEQYF. CDR3 bases: TGTGCCTCCCTCGGCGGCTACGAGCAGTACTTC. This sequence joins TRBV28 and TRBJ2-7, with unresolved D. Trimming took 11 bases from V and 3 from J, leaving 11 bases between them. Germline lookup yields CDR1 MDHEN and CDR2 SYDVKM. The CDR3 spans 11 residues.

The chain has TRBV9 and TRBJ1-3, with 9 bases lining up with TRBD1. CDR3 size: 15 residues. V was pared by 4 bases and J by 7 bases, with 9 bases of the junction left unmatched. Germline V gene lookup returns CDR1 SGDLS and CDR2 YYNGEE. CDR3 residues: CASSKAGTGTNTIYF. CDR3 nucleotide sequence: TGTGCCAGCAGCAAAGCCGGGACAGGGACGAACACCATATATTTT.

V gene TRBV9 combines with J gene TRBJ1-1; the D gene is possibly TRBD1 (5 bases). The CDR3 runs 16 residues. With 4 bases removed from V and 5 bases from J, the gap between germline ends came to 21 bases. Germline V gene lookup returns CDR1 SGDLS and CDR2 YYNGEE. CDR3 bases: TGTGCCAGCAGCCTACAATATGGGGCAGGGTGGACTGAAGCTTTCTTT. Translating gives CASSLQYGAGWTEAFF.

This clone came up once. The rearrangement links TRBV30 to TRBJ2-7, with TRBD1 matching 9 bases. Per the germline V gene, CDR1 is GTSNPN and CDR2 is SVGIG (reference sequence). Trimming took 4 bases from V and 4 from J; bases not matched to a gene: 5. The CDR3 length is 13 residues. CDR3 loop: CAWNRGRLYEQYF. CDR3 nucleotide sequence: TGTGCCTGGAACAGGGGGCGCCTGTACGAGCAGTACTTC.

The J gene is TRBJ2-3, the V gene TRBV6-5; D is possibly TRBD1 (6 bases). This CDR3 comprises 14 residues. Between the trimmed V and J ends, which lost 6 bases and 3 bases, there was a span of 13 bases. Per the germline V gene, CDR1 is MNHEY and CDR2 is SVGAGI. The DNA for the CDR3 is TGTGCCAGCAGGGGGGACAAGATGACAGATACGCAGTATTTT. Protein sequence: CASRGDKMTDTQYF.

This chain uses TRBV5-1 with TRBJ1-1; D gene unclear. The V end lost 0 bases, the J end lost 1 base, and 7 bases lay between the germline ends. The CDR3 totals 14 residues. Germline CDR1 is SGHRS and CDR2 is YFSETQ. CDR3 bases: TGCGCCAGCAGCTTGGGGCGGCAGAACACTGAAGCTTTCTTT. Encoded protein: CASSLGRQNTEAFF.

The gene calls are TRBV6-2 or TRBV6-3 and TRBJ2-4; 16 nucleotides match TRBD2. From germline, CDR1 is MNHEY and CDR2 SVGEGT. With 4 bases clipped from V and 7 bases from J, the junction kept 4 bases outside the gene matches. This CDR3 spans 16 amino acids. CDR3 bases: TGTGCCAGCAGTTCGGGACTAGCGGGAGGGATCAACATTCAGTACTTC. It yields the protein CASSSGLAGGINIQYF.

The CDR3 DNA is TGTGCCAGCAGCTTGGAGGCGGCCGGCTACACCTTC. The encoded protein is CASSLEAAGYTF. The rearrangement links TRBV5-6 to TRBJ1-2, with D hard to call. In germline, CDR1 is SGHDT, CDR2 YYEEEE. Trimming removed 0 bases at V and 8 bases at J, with 8 bases between. This CDR3 has 12 residues. Supplemented by reference TRBV5-6 and TRBJ1-2, the full variable domain reads DAGVTQSPTHLIKTRGQQVTLRCSPKSGHDTVSWYQQALGQGPQFIFQYYEEEERQRGNFPDRFSGHQFPNYSSELNVNALLLGDSALYLCASSLEAAGYTFGSGTRLTVV.

This chain uses TRBV24-1 with TRBJ2-6; 8 bases agree with TRBD1. The germline V gene encodes CDR1 KGHDR and CDR2 SFDVKD. With V trimmed by 5 bases and J by 1 base, 0 bases remained unmatched. The CDR3 consists of 15 residues. The CDR3: CATSGDRSGANVLTF. In nucleotides, the CDR3 is TGTGCCACCAGTGGGGACAGGTCTGGGGCCAACGTCCTGACTTTC.

The V call is TRBV3-1 (or the pseudogene TRBV3-2), the J call TRBJ1-4; 9 bases match TRBD1. Germline CDR1 is LGHDT and CDR2 is YNNKEL (reference sequence). V shed 5 bases, J shed 6 bases, and the junction held 10 bases outside the gene matches. The CDR3 consists of 16 residues. Written as DNA, the CDR3 is TGTGCCAGCAGCGTCAGCCCTGGGACAGGGTATGAAAAACTGTTTTTT. Protein: CASSVSPGTGYEKLFF.

The genes are TRBV5-4 and TRBJ2-1; TRBD2 matches 13 bases. Germline CDR1 SGHNT, CDR2 YYREEE (reference sequence). The V and J ends lost 4 bases and 5 bases, in that order; junction bases with no gene match: 9. The CDR3 has 17 residues. The CDR3 sequence is CASSPRTSGSRDNEQFF. In nucleotides, the CDR3 is TGTGCCAGCAGCCCCAGGACTAGCGGGAGCCGGGACAATGAGCAGTTCTTC.

The chain is built from TRBV25-1 and TRBJ1-2; D possibly corresponds to TRBD1 (6 bases). Trimming cost V 8 bases and J 7 bases, with 14 bases left between them. This CDR3 comprises 12 residues. The germline V gene has CDR1 MGHDK and CDR2 SYGVNS. The CDR3: CASSLHRAGYTF. CDR3 DNA sequence: TGTGCCAGCTCACTTCACAGGGCTGGCTACACCTTC.

The chain couples TRBV5-1 to TRBJ1-3, with unresolved D. This CDR3 has 14 residues. Germline V lookup: CDR1 SGHRS, CDR2 YFSETQ. V was trimmed by 2 bases and J by 1 base, leaving 7 bases between them. CDR3 in DNA: TGCGCCAGCAGCTTTGGGGAGTCTGGAAACACCATATATTTT. Translated: CASSFGESGNTIYF. The full variable domain, completed using reference TRBV5-1 and TRBJ1-3, is KAGVTQTPRYLIKTRGQQVTLSCSPISGHRSVSWYQQTPGQGLQFLFEYFSETQRNKGNFPGRFSGRQFSNSRSEMNVSTLELGDSALYLCASSFGESGNTIYFGEGSWLTVV.

The chain links TRBV18 to TRBJ2-7; 7 positions agree with TRBD1. The CDR3 length is 13 residues. The junction had 4 bases not matched to a gene; V was cut back by 6 bases and J by 2 bases. Germline lookup yields CDR1 KGHSH and CDR2 LQKENI. The CDR3 nucleotides read TGTGCCAGCTCGACAGGGACGACCTACGAGCAGTACTTC. Protein sequence: CASSTGTTYEQYF.

As DNA, the CDR3 is TGTGCCAGCAGTGACACGGGAAAGGGCGCCGGGGAGCTGTTTTTT. Its translation: CASSDTGKGAGELFF. The chain is built from TRBV6-4 and TRBJ2-2; perhaps TRBD2 as D (5 bases). V dropped 2 bases and J dropped 6 bases, with 13 bases sitting between them. The germline CDR1 and CDR2 sequences are MRHNA and SNTAGT. The length of the CDR3 is 15 residues.

The V call is TRBV5-5, the J call TRBJ2-5, with D uncertain. V lost 1 base, J lost 1 base, and 11 bases lay in between. The CDR3 is made up of 15 amino acids. From germline, CDR1 is SGHKS and CDR2 YYEKEE (reference sequence). CDR3 nucleotide sequence: TGTGCCAGCAGCTTGTACGGCAGGATCCAAGAGACCCAGTACTTC. This codes for CASSLYGRIQETQYF.

The chain employs TRBV7-9 and TRBJ1-5; 7 nucleotides match TRBD1. The length of the CDR3 is 17 residues. With 2 bases clipped from V and 3 bases from J, the junction kept 10 bases outside the gene matches. Looked up from germline, CDR1 is SEHNR and CDR2 is FQNEAQ (reference sequence). The chain's CDR3 is CASSLFKGTGVNQPQHF. The CDR3 nucleotides read TGTGCCAGCAGCTTATTTAAAGGCACAGGGGTCAATCAGCCCCAGCATTTT.

The V gene is TRBV6-2 or TRBV6-3, the J gene TRBJ2-1; 9 bases line up with TRBD2. From germline, CDR1 is MNHEY and CDR2 SVGEGT. With V trimmed by 0 bases and J by 3 bases, 6 bases remained unmatched. The CDR3 is 17 amino acids. The CDR3 nucleotides are TGTGCCAGCAGTTACTCGAATGTAGCGGGGGTCTACAATGAGCAGTTCTTC. This gives the protein CASSYSNVAGVYNEQFF.

This chain joins TRBV19 and TRBJ2-3; possibly TRBD2 for D (6 bases). The V gene lost 5 bases and the J gene lost 0 bases, with 12 bases spanning the gap. In germline, CDR1 is LNHDA, CDR2 SQIVND (reference sequence). CDR3 length equals 15 residues. The CDR3, as DNA: TGTGCCAGTAGTGCTAGCGCCTCTAGCACAGATACGCAGTATTTT. Its translation is CASSASASSTDTQYF.

The CDR3 loop reads CAWSVLRPQNEQFF. The CDR3 bases are TGTGCCTGGAGTGTACTGAGGCCGCAGAATGAGCAGTTCTTC. This rearrangement joins TRBV30 to TRBJ2-1; no clear D gene. CDR1 GTSNPN and CDR2 SVGIG come from the germline V gene (reference sequence). This CDR3 has 14 amino acids. V dropped 0 bases and J dropped 7 bases, with 13 bases sitting between them.